This entry lists 10 T cell receptor beta chains sequenced from one sample in a study of T cell responses to AZD1222 COVID-19 vaccine. Profiling relied on immunoSEQ multiplex PCR, and the TCRdb table lists in-frame clones only, not all of them. The sample holds about 120,000 clones; about 92% are singletons and the top ten take 4% to 5.5%. The sequencing here drew on peripheral blood, taken on day 0 of MenACWY control vaccination. The origin of the receptors is an adult in good health.

The rearrangement uses TRBV6-5 and TRBJ2-5; TRBD2 matches 7 bases. From germline, CDR1 is MNHEY and CDR2 SVGAGI. J gave up 5 bases and V 8 bases, and 14 bases lay outside the gene matches. This CDR3 has 15 amino acids. The CDR3 here is CASARGVSILETQYF. For the CDR3, the DNA is TGTGCCAGCGCCCGGGGGGTTAGTATATTGGAGACCCAGTACTTC.

The genes are TRBV27 and TRBJ2-1; 7 bases map to TRBD2. CDR1 is MNHEY and CDR2 is SMNVEV in the germline V gene (reference sequence). The CDR3 runs to 12 residues. Trimming removed 7 bases from V and 9 bases from J; junction bases left unmatched: 6. The CDR3 region is CASTAGVGEQFF. CDR3 DNA sequence: TGTGCCAGCACGGCGGGAGTCGGTGAGCAGTTCTTC.

This sequence joins TRBV7-3 and TRBJ1-1; D gene ambiguous. The CDR3 covers 14 residues. V dropped 0 bases and J dropped 1 base, with 6 bases sitting between them. The germline V gene encodes CDR1 SGHTA and CDR2 FQGTGA. CDR3 coding DNA: TGTGCCAGCAGCTTAACAGGACGGAACACTGAAGCTTTCTTT. Protein product: CASSLTGRNTEAFF.

This clone was observed a single time. This chain joins TRBV7-3 and TRBJ2-2; 11 bases are shared with TRBD2. Germline V CDR1 and CDR2: SGHTA, FQGTGA. This CDR3 has 22 amino acids. Losses at the gene ends were 4 bases for V and 3 bases for J; bases not matched to a gene: 22. CDR3 region: CASSSATGTSGSLGWDTGELFF. For the CDR3, the DNA is TGTGCCAGCAGCTCAGCCACCGGGACTAGCGGTTCGTTGGGGTGGGACACCGGGGAGCTGTTTTTT. The full variable domain, rest sourced from reference TRBV7-3 and TRBJ2-2, is GAGVSQTPSNKVTEKGKYVELRCDPISGHTALYWYRQSLGQGPEFLIYFQGTGAADDSGLPNDRFFAVRPEGSVSTLKIQRTERGDSAVYLCASSSATGTSGSLGWDTGELFFGEGSRLTVL.

The chain couples TRBV4-2 to TRBJ1-6; 8 bases match TRBD1. The CDR3 consists of 16 residues. Trimming cost V 0 bases and J 7 bases; bases outside gene matches: 5. Germline V gene data show CDR1 as LGHNA and CDR2 as YNFKEQ. CDR3 in amino acids: CASSQDKDRDNSPLHF. CDR3 nucleotide sequence: TGTGCCAGCAGCCAAGATAAGGACAGGGACAATTCACCCCTCCACTTT.

The V and J genes are TRBV29-1 and TRBJ2-7; 8 bases align to TRBD1. The CDR3 is made up of 13 amino acids. V gave up 1 base and J gave up 4 bases; unmatched junction bases: 3. CDR1 and CDR2 (germline): SQVTM, ANQGSEA. The CDR3 region has the DNA TGCAGCGTTGAAGCAGGGGGCGAATACGAGCAGTACTTC. This sequence encodes CSVEAGGEYEQYF.

The genes are TRBV28 and TRBJ2-2, with 10 nucleotides matching TRBD2. In germline, CDR1 is MDHEN, CDR2 SYDVKM. After removal of 6 bases from V and 5 bases from J, the junction contained 6 bases not matched to a gene. The CDR3 is 15 residues long. The CDR3 DNA reads as TGTGCCAGCAGAACCGGGACTAGCGAAACCGGGGAGCTGTTTTTT. Encoded protein: CASRTGTSETGELFF.

The chain uses TRBV27 and TRBJ2-3, with 8 bases aligning to TRBD2. Germline V gene lookup returns CDR1 MNHEY and CDR2 SMNVEV (reference sequence). Unmatched junction bases numbered 2, after V lost 2 bases and J lost 4 bases. The CDR3 is 14 residues long. CDR3 loop: CASSLGTRADTQYF. The CDR3 DNA follows: TGTGCCAGCAGTTTAGGGACTAGAGCAGATACGCAGTATTTT.

The CDR3 protein is CASSPDSRLNYGYTF. DNA of the CDR3: TGTGCCAGCAGTCCAGACAGTCGGCTTAACTATGGCTACACCTTC. This chain joins TRBV6-2 or TRBV6-3 and TRBJ1-2; possibly TRBD1 for D (5 bases). The CDR3 is 15 amino acids. Per the germline V gene, CDR1 is MNHEY and CDR2 is SVGEGT. The V gene lost 5 bases and the J gene lost 1 base, with 14 bases spanning the gap.

The chain joins TRBV7-3 to TRBJ2-1; D is tentatively TRBD1 or TRBD2 (5 bases each). The CDR3 consists of 14 residues. V was shortened by 2 bases and J by 8 bases, with 13 bases between the two germline ends. Germline CDR1 is SGHTA and CDR2 is FQGTGA. The CDR3 DNA sequence: TGTGCCAGCAGCTTAGGTCCAGGGAGCGATGAGCAGTTCTTC. Translation gives CASSLGPGSDEQFF.